The rows below give T cell receptor beta chains drawn from one sample of a study of identical twins. TCRdb reanalysed the 5' RACE reads using MiXCR and keeps one entry per CDR3 protein. This repertoire shows 250,000 or so distinct CDR3 sequences, around 8% found once; its top ten account for less than 4%. These data also formed part of another study, on yellow fever vaccine responses in identical twins.

Sequencing input: CD8+ T cells sorted from blood. The receptor source for this set is a woman between 18 and 29 years old in good health. CDR3s include the opening cysteine and the closing phenylalanine or tryptophan. The D gene is left open where the match is weak. The size of a clone is reported for some rows only, either as once, few or many, or as a class for expanded clones.

v_gene	j_gene	abundance	d_gene	CDR3nt	CDR3aa
TRBV4-3	TRBJ1-1	many	-	TGCGCCAGCAGCCAAGATCTGGGGGACACTGAAGCTTTCTTT	CASSQDLGDTEAFF
TRBV13	TRBJ2-2	many	TRBD1	TGTGCCAGTCAACAGGGGGCGAACACCGGGGAGCTGTTTTTT	CASQQGANTGELFF
TRBV4-1	TRBJ2-5	-	-	TGCGCCAGCAGCCAAAAGACAGGCCAAGAGACCCAGTACTTC	CASSQKTGQETQYF
TRBV28	TRBJ2-5	few	-	TGTGCCAGCAGTTTGGGAACAGGGATCTTCCAAGAGACCCAGTACTTC	CASSLGTGIFQETQYF
TRBV18	TRBJ2-7	many	TRBD1	TGTGCCAGCTCACCACCGTCAGGGGGTATCACCTACGAGCAGTACTTC	CASSPPSGGITYEQYF
TRBV2	TRBJ2-1	few	-	TGTGCCAGCAGTGATCCCCTAGGGGGGAGCTATGAGCAGTTCTTC	CASSDPLGGSYEQFF
TRBV5-8	TRBJ2-5	-	TRBD1	TGTGCCAGCGGACGAGGACAGGAAGAGACCCAGTACTTC	CASGRGQEETQYF
TRBV12-3/TRBV12-4	TRBJ2-7	few	-	TGTGCCAGCAGTTTAAGTCTGAGCTCCTACGAGCAGTACTTC	CASSLSLSSYEQYF
TRBV29-1	TRBJ2-1	many	-	TGCAGCGTTGCACTTCAGTACAATGAGCAGTTCTTC	CSVALQYNEQFF
TRBV20-1	TRBJ2-7	many	TRBD1	TGCAGTGCTAGAGATCTAAGGGGACAGTTTGAGTACGAGCAGTACTTC	CSARDLRGQFEYEQYF
TRBV7-6	TRBJ2-1	few	TRBD2	TGTGCCAGCAGCCGGCTAGCGGGGGACAATGAGCAGTTCTTC	CASSRLAGDNEQFF
TRBV27	TRBJ2-3	-	-	TGTGCCAGCAGTTTATCGCGGGCGGGCACAGATACGCAGTATTTT	CASSLSRAGTDTQYF
TRBV5-1	TRBJ2-7	few	-	TGCGCCAGCAGCTTGGAAGGACACCTCTACGAGCAGTACTTC	CASSLEGHLYEQYF
TRBV28	TRBJ2-4	few	-	TGTGCCAGCAGTTCCAGACTGGATGGCATTCAGTACTTC	CASSSRLDGIQYF
TRBV20-1	TRBJ2-1	-	TRBD2	TGCAGTGCTAGAAACGGACTAGCGGGAGCCCGAGCGGGCAATGAGCAGTTCTTC	CSARNGLAGARAGNEQFF
TRBV12-3/TRBV12-4	TRBJ1-1	many	-	TGTGCCAGCAGTTCCGGGACACCTGAAGCTTTCTTT	CASSSGTPEAFF
TRBV30	TRBJ1-6	few	-	TGTGCCTGGAGGACGAGGAGCTCCTATAATTCACCCCTCCACTTT	CAWRTRSSYNSPLHF
TRBV15	TRBJ2-2	-	-	TGTGCCACCAGCAGAGATGGGGTAGGGACGAACACCGGGGAGCTGTTTTTT	CATSRDGVGTNTGELFF
TRBV27	TRBJ2-7	-	-	TGTGCCAGCAGTTTATCGGACGGCTCCTACGAGCAGTACTTC	CASSLSDGSYEQYF
TRBV7-9	TRBJ2-3	few	-	TGTGCCAGCAGCTTATGGGGGGACGCAGATACGCAGTATTTT	CASSLWGDADTQYF
TRBV19	TRBJ1-1	-	TRBD1	TGTGCCAGTAGCGCAGGGGGGGCTGAAGCTTTCTTT	CASSAGGAEAFF
TRBV12-3/TRBV12-4	TRBJ2-3	many	-	TGTGCCAGCAGTTCCGACGGGACATGGAGCACAGATACGCAGTATTTT	CASSSDGTWSTDTQYF
TRBV27	TRBJ2-1	-	-	TGTGCCAGCAATATTCGAAGCTCCTACAATGAGCAGTTCTTC	CASNIRSSYNEQFF
TRBV5-5	TRBJ2-5	-	-	TGTGCCAGCAGGATGACAGAAGAGACCCAGTACTTC	CASRMTEETQYF
TRBV28	TRBJ2-2	few	-	TGTGCCAGCAGCCGTTCGGGGCTTGCCGGGGAGCTGTTTTTT	CASSRSGLAGELFF
TRBV30	TRBJ2-7	-	-	TGTGCCTGGAGTACCGACAGCTACGAGCAGTACTTC	CAWSTDSYEQYF
TRBV12-2	TRBJ2-4	-	-	TGTGCAAGTCGCCCAGATGGGACAGGGGGCGCCTCGTACATTCAGTACTTC	CASRPDGTGGASYIQYF
TRBV2	TRBJ2-1	few	-	TGTGCCAGCAGTGAAGATAGGGGGAATAATGAGCAGTTCTTC	CASSEDRGNNEQFF
TRBV7-9	TRBJ2-7	many	-	TGTGCCAGCACCCGTCGGGGGCTCTACGAGCAGTACTTC	CASTRRGLYEQYF
TRBV24-1	TRBJ1-2	-	TRBD1	TGTGCCACCAGTGATCCTCGACAGGGGCGGGCTAACTATGGCTACACCTTC	CATSDPRQGRANYGYTF
TRBV29-1	TRBJ2-5	many	TRBD2	TGCAGCGCCCTAGCGGGGGGGCAAGAGACCCAGTACTTC	CSALAGGQETQYF
TRBV6-1	TRBJ2-5	many	TRBD2	TGTGCCAGCAGGGAGAGCGGGGTCCAAGAGACCCAGTACTTC	CASRESGVQETQYF
TRBV30	TRBJ2-3	-	TRBD2	TGTGCCTGGACGTCGAGCGGGGGGCTAGATACGCAGTATTTT	CAWTSSGGLDTQYF
TRBV27	TRBJ2-3	few	TRBD2	TGTGCCAGCAGTTCCACTAGCGGGGATCTAAAAGGCACAGATACGCAGTATTTT	CASSSTSGDLKGTDTQYF
TRBV2	TRBJ2-1	-	-	TGTGCCAGCATCGGTATTGGGAGGCGGGGAAATAATGAGCAGTTCTTC	CASIGIGRRGNNEQFF
TRBV11-2	TRBJ2-5	many	-	TGTGCCAGCAGCTTAGATCTGGGGGTTGGCCAAGAGACCCAGTACTTC	CASSLDLGVGQETQYF